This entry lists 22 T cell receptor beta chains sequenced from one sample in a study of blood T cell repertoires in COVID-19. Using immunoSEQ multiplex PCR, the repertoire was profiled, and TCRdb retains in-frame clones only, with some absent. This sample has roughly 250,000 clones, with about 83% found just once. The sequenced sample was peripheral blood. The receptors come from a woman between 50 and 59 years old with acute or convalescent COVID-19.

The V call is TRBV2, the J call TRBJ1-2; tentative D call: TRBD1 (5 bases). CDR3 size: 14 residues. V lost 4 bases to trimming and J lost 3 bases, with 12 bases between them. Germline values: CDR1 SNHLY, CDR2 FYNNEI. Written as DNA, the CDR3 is TGTGCCAGCAGTGTTTGGGGCCCGGACTATGGCTACACCTTC. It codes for CASSVWGPDYGYTF.

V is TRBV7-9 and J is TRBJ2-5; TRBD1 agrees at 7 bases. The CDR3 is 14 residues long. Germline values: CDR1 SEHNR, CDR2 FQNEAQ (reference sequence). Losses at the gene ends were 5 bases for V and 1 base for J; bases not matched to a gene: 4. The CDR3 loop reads CASSPGQAQETQYF. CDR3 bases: TGTGCCAGCAGCCCCGGACAGGCCCAAGAGACCCAGTACTTC.

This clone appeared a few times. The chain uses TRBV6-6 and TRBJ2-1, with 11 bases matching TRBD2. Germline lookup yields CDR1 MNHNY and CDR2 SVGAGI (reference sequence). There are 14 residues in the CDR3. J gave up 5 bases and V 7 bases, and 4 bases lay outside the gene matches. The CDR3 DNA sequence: TGTGCCAGCATTGGGACTAGCGGAAACAATGAGCAGTTCTTC. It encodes CASIGTSGNNEQFF.

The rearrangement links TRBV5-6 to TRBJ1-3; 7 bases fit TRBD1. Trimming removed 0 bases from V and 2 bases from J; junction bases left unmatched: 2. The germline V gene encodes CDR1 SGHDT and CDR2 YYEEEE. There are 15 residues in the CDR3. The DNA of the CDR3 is TGTGCCAGCAGCTTGGGGCAGGGGGCTGGAAACACCATATATTTT. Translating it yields CASSLGQGAGNTIYF.

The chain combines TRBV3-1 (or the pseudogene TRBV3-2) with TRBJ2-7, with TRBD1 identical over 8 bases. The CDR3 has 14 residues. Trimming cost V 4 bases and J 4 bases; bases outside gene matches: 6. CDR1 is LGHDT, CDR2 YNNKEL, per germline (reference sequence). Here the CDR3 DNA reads TGTGCCAGCAGCCTACGGACAGGGAATTACGAGCAGTACTTC. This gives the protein CASSLRTGNYEQYF.

CDR3 DNA: TGTGCCAGCAGCGGCCGGGACAGGGCAAGACAGAGCGAAAAACTGTTTTTT. This gives the protein CASSGRDRARQSEKLFF. The chain carries TRBV5-5 and TRBJ1-4; 9 positions match TRBD1. Germline trimming cut 4 bases from V and 8 bases from J; bases unmatched to any gene: 15. The CDR3 length is 17 residues. Germline V gene data show CDR1 as SGHKS and CDR2 as YYEKEE (reference sequence).

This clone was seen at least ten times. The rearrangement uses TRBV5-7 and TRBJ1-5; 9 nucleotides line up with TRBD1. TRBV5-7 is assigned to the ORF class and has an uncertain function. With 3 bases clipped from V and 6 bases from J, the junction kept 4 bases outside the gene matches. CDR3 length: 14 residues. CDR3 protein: CASSSGTGFQPQHF. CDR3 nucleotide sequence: TGTGCCAGCAGCTCCGGGACAGGGTTTCAGCCCCAGCATTTT.

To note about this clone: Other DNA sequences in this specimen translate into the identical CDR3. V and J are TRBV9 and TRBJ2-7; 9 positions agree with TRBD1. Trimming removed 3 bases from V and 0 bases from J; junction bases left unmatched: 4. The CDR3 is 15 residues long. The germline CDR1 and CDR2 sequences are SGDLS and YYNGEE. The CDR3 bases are TGTGCCAGCAGCGAAGGACAGGGGAGCTCCTACGAGCAGTACTTC. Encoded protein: CASSEGQGSSYEQYF.

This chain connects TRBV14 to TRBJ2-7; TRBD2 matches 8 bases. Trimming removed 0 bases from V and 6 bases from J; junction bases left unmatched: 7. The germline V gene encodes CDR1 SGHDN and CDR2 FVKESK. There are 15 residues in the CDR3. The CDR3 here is CASSQDTGGFREQYF. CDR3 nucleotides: TGTGCCAGCAGCCAAGATACGGGGGGGTTCCGCGAGCAGTACTTC.

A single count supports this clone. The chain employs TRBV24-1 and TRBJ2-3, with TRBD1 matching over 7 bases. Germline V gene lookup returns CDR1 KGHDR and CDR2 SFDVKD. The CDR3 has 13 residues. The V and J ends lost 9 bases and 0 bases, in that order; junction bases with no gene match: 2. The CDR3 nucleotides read TGTGCCACCGGGACAGCGAGCACAGATACGCAGTATTTT. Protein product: CATGTASTDTQYF.

CDR3 in DNA: TGTGCCAGCAGCCAAGACCCGGGACACGCAGATACGCAGTATTTT. Its protein is CASSQDPGHADTQYF. The chain uses TRBV4-2 and TRBJ2-3, with a weak D call TRBD1 (6 bases). The V end was cut by 0 bases, the J end by 4 bases, with 11 bases between. This CDR3 has 15 residues. Germline V gene sequence: CDR1 LGHNA, CDR2 YNFKEQ.

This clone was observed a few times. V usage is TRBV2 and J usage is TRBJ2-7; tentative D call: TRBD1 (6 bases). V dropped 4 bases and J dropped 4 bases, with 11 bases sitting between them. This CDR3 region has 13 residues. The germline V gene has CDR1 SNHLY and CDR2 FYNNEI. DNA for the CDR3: TGTGCCAGCAGTGGGACAGCTCGTTACGAGCAGTACTTC. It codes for CASSGTARYEQYF.

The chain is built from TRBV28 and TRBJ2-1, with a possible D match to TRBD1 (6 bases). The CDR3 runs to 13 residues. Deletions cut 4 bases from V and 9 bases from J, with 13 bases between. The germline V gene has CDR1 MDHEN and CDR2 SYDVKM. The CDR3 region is CASSSHQGLEQFF. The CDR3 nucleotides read TGTGCCAGCAGTTCACATCAGGGGCTTGAGCAGTTCTTC.

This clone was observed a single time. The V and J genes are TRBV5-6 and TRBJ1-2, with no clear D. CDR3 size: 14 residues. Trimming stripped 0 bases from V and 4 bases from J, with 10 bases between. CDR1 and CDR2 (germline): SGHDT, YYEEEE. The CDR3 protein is CASSLEAGSYGYTF. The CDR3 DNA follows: TGTGCCAGCAGCTTGGAAGCAGGAAGCTATGGCTACACCTTC.

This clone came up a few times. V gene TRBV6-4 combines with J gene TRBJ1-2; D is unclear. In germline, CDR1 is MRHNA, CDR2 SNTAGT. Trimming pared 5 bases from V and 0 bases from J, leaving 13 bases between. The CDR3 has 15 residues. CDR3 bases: TGTGCCAGCAGTCCTGACACTTCAGCTAACTATGGCTACACCTTC. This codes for CASSPDTSANYGYTF.

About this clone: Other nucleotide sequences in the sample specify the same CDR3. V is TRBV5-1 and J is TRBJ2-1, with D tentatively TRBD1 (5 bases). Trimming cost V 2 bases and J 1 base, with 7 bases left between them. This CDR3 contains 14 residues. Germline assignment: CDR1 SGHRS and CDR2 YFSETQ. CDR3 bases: TGCGCCAGCAGCTTAGGGGATTCCTACAATGAGCAGTTCTTC. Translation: CASSLGDSYNEQFF.

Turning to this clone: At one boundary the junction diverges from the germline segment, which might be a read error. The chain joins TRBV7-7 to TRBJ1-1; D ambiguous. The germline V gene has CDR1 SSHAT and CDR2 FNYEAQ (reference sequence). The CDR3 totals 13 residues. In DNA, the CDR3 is TGTGCTAGCAGCTTAAGTCGGGGCACTGAAGCTTTCTTT. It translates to CASSLSRGTEAFF.

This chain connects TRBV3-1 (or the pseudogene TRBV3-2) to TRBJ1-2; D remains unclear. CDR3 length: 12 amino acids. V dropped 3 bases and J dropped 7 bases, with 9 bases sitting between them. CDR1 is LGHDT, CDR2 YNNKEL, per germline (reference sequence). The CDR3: CASSQSEGGYTF. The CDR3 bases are TGTGCCAGCAGCCAGAGCGAGGGTGGCTACACCTTC.

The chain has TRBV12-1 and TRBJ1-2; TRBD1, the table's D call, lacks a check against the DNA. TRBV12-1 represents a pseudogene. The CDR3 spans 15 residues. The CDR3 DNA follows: TGTGCCAGCAGCCTCCACAGGGACCTTAACTATGGCTACACCTTC. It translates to CASSLHRDLNYGYTF.

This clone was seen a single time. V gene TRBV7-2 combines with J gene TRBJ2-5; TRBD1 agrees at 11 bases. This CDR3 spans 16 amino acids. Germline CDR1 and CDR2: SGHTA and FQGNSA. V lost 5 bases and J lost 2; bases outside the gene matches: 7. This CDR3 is CASSLRTGGFQETQYF. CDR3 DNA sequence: TGTGCCAGCAGCCTAAGGACAGGGGGCTTTCAAGAGACCCAGTACTTC. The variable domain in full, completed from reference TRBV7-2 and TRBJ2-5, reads GAGVSQSPSNKVTEKGKDVELRCDPISGHTALYWYRQSLGQGLEFLIYFQGNSAPDKSGLPSDRFSAERTGGSVSTLTIQRTQQEDSAVYLCASSLRTGGFQETQYFGPGTRLLVL.

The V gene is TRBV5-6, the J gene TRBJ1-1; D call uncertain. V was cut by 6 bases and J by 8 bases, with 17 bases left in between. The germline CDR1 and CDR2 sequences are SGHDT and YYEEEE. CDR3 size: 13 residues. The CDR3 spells CASKPGREREAFF. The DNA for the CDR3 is TGTGCCAGCAAACCCGGCCGGGAACGAGAAGCTTTCTTT.

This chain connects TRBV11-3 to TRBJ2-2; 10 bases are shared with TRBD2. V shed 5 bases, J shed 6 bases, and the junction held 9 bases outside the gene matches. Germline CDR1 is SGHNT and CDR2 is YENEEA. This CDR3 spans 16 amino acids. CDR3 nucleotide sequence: TGTGCCAGCAGCCAGAGGCTTAGCGGGAGGCCCGGGGAGCTGTTTTTT. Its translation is CASSQRLSGRPGELFF. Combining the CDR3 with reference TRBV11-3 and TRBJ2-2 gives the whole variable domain EAGVVQSPRYKIIEKKQPVAFWCNPISGHNTLYWYLQNLGQGPELLIRYENEEAVDDSQLPKDRFSAERLKGVDSTLKIQPAELGDSAVYLCASSQRLSGRPGELFFGEGSRLTVL.